Included here is one TCR beta chain sequence, with context. In this sample, this clonotype turned up many times. This clone's antigen is unknown. No much larger clonotype is one base removed from it; base qualities were not supplied. The sample originates from a study of blood T cells in healthy people across ages (dated by TCRdb to the mid-2010s). The study in broad terms: In model experiments, template switching captured about one uniquely barcoded TCR beta cDNA molecule for every two T cells. Using deep sequencing normalized with unique cDNA molecular identifiers, the study measured how TCR beta repertoire diversity changes with age. Donors were grouped into four age groups: young (average roughly 15 years), middle-aged (roughly 40), aged (over 55) and long-lived (about 82). To avoid experimental bias, donors of different ages were spread randomly across the sequencing lanes. Using the same blood draw, the study looked at two additional independent replicas of 1 million unique cDNA reads for two donors, one aged 18 to 30 and the other aged 80 or older. Findings and caveats that apply to the study as a whole: Estimates of total diversity based on one million sequenced T cells were regarded as lower bounds and as underestimates. As age increased, observed TCR beta diversity per million T cells dropped in a roughly linear way, and a significant reduction was already evident by age 40. Observed TCR beta diversity correlated strongly with the percentage of naive T cells measured by flow cytometry. The CMV infection status of donors was not known, potentially confounding age-related changes in expanded clonotypes. Bulk unsorted PBMC profiling prevented conclusive comparison of naive and antigen-experienced compartments. Compared with the aged group, the long-lived group had more naive CD4+ T cells, fewer expanded clones and increased TCR diversity, suggesting age selection.

Systemically healthy Caucasian individuals from Russia, 35 to 50 in total and aged about 6 to 100 years, were included as donors. Around 10 milliliters of peripheral blood were collected from each donor into EDTA-treated Vacutainer tubes. Ficoll-Paque density-gradient centrifugation was used to isolate PBMCs, with at least 6.5 million per sample. Total RNA, at least 6 micrograms per sample, was extracted from PBMCs with Trizol reagent. Naive CD45RAhigh/CD27high T cell percentages were measured by flow cytometry on a PBMC aliquot from every donor. Libraries were constructed by 5' RACE. Sequencer: Illumina HiSeq 2500. A second about 7 to 11 cycle PCR used a sample-barcoded 5' primer and a J-beta primer mix. Each TCR beta cDNA molecule received a unique molecular identifier from a template-switch 5' adaptor carrying 12 random nucleotides. At least 2.5 million CDR3-containing paired-end reads were obtained from each sample. First-strand cDNA was synthesized from all RNA with the Mint cDNA synthesis kit, primed by a TRBC-specific oligonucleotide. After uracil-DNA glycosylase treatment, a first 18-cycle PCR used universal primers M1SS and BC2_uni_R on all cDNA. The original pipeline was this. Each sample was normalized by randomly selecting 1 million high-quality reads, each carrying a distinct molecular identifier. Instead of being binned into consensus sequences, reads that shared molecular identifiers were thrown out. MiTCR, with a Q25 quality threshold and the strictest error-elimination algorithm, was used for CDR3 identification, clonotype clustering and error correction. A nonparametric unseen species model with Euler transformation was used to estimate lower-bound total TCR beta diversity. TCRdb itself trimmed the public reads at Q25 with fastp, ran MiXCR and retained productive beta chains. A single entry per CDR3 protein holds the most common genes and DNA from its merged rows. The V and J calls come from TCRdb's annotation, not from the publication. In all, the sample holds hundreds of thousands of distinct CDR3 sequences, and approximately 49% of those were seen once. Clones ranked in the top ten supply around an eighth of the sample.

This clonotype was sampled from a young man in good health. Sequencing used blood.

The DNA reads as follows: TGTGCCAGCTCAGTAGCGGGGGTCACCTACAATGAGCAGTTCTTC. It translates to CASSVAGVTYNEQFF. The sequence joins TRBV18 to TRBJ2-1; 9 bases in the junction line up with TRBD2. The junction shows trimming of 5 bases on V and 2 bases on J, and the gene matches do not reach 4 bases of it. The CDR3 covers 15 residues, taking in both the cysteine and the phenylalanine. This entry keeps only the CDR3 DNA: 45 bases, framed from base 1. Looking up the germline V gene yields CDR1 KGHSH and CDR2 LQKENI.